Below, one TCR beta chain is given with its context. This receptor's antigen is unknown. Within one base of it there is no much larger clone, and no base qualities were kept. Per the publication, the time point label means: 24 months on ibrutinib. Approximately 2 micrograms of genomic DNA were extracted from cryopreserved PBMCs for TCR beta library preparation. Longitudinal blood samples from CLL patients on ibrutinib monotherapy underwent high-throughput TCR beta sequencing. The patients took part in an open-label, single-center phase 2 trial of ibrutinib monotherapy. Counted from cysteine to phenylalanine, this CDR3 has 14 amino acids. The only DNA kept is the CDR3, 42 bases in frame from the first base. CDR1 and CDR2 were assigned from the germline V gene as SGHRS and YFSETQ. V was cut back by 0 bases and J by 6 bases, leaving a gap of 12 bases between them. The source of the sample is a study of cytotoxic CD8 clonotypes in ibrutinib-treated CLL (dated by TCRdb to the early 2020s). Context from the whole study: The cohort included more than 14 treatment-naive and approximately twelve relapsed/refractory patients; 17 were IGHV unmutated. Cryopreserved peripheral blood mononuclear cells were obtained prior to treatment, at the time of response, and at either disease progression or sustained remission. Responses were partial in 24 patients and complete in 2; after median about 68 months follow-up, about 14 stayed in remission and roughly twelve progressed. Response samples were taken after a median of 12 months on treatment, ranging from about 6 to 40 months. Every sample from remission and from progressive disease was obtained while the patients were still on ibrutinib. Of the roughly 79 people in the trial, approximately 26 had longitudinal samples available. On average, each sample yielded approximately 250,000 productive templates and tens of thousands of productive rearrangements.

Each clonotype received, on average, around 10x coverage in deep resolution sequencing performed on a MiSeq, where the target depth lay between 1 in 1 million and 1 in 200,000 T cells. TCR beta libraries were generated with the immunoSEQ hsTCRB Kit. Regarding the original processing steps: ImmunoSEQ Data Assistant and ImmunoSEQ Analyzer were used for data analysis, and V, D and J genes were assigned according to IMGT definitions. Clonality was computed as one minus normalized Shannon entropy of productive rearrangement frequencies, ranging from 0 to 1. Public clonotype analysis was restricted to overrepresented clonotypes comprising at least 0.05% of each patient's repertoire. Repertoires from some 14 age-matched healthy donors in immuneACCESS were used as clonality controls. TCRdb's version of the immuneACCESS table is confined to in-frame rearrangements and falls short of the full clone set. An unresolved V gene accounts for under half of the shortfall where checked; the remainder is of unknown origin. D and trimming were read from the DNA, whereas the V and J calls and clone size are those reported in that table. The table for this sample lists 70,000 to 80,000 clones; 83% of them were counted only once. The ten largest clones capture about 38% of the sample.

Study-wide conclusions, independent of this receptor: Public clonotypes were rare and either contracted or stayed stable during treatment, and the rise in clonality at ibrutinib response reflected the expansion of private clonotypes. Sampling times were not matched between sustained-remission and progressing patients, and lymph node repertoires were not studied. At ibrutinib response clonality went up, during sustained remission it held steady, and at progression it dropped back toward baseline. At baseline, clonality was higher than in age-matched healthy donors and showed a strong correlation with circulating CD8+ T-cell counts.

The chain is encoded by TRBV5-1 joined to TRBJ2-5; no D segment can be confidently identified. The material sequenced was PBMCs, taken after 24 months of ibrutinib treatment. This TCR was sampled from a human donor with chronic lymphocytic leukemia. The nucleotide sequence reads as follows: TGCGCCAGCAGCTTGGTGTGGTTCGGACAGACCCAGTACTTC. It encodes CASSLVWFGQTQYF. With the rest looked up from the reference TRBV5-1 and TRBJ2-5 genes rather than sequenced, the full variable domain is KAGVTQTPRYLIKTRGQQVTLSCSPISGHRSVSWYQQTPGQGLQFLFEYFSETQRNKGNFPGRFSGRQFSNSRSEMNVSTLELGDSALYLCASSLVWFGQTQYFGPGTRLLVL.